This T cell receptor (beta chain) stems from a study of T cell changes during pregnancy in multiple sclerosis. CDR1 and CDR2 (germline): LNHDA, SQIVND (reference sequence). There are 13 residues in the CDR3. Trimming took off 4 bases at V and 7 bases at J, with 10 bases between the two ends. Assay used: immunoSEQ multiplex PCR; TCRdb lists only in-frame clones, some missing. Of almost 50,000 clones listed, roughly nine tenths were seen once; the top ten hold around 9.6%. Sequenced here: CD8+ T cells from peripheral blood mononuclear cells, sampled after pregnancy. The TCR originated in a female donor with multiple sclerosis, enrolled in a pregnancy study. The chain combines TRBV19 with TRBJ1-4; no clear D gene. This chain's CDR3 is CASSTVRSEKLFF. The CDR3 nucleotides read TGTGCCAGTAGTACCGTTAGAAGTGAAAAACTGTTTTTT.